The clone carrying this T cell receptor beta chain was seen repeatedly, ten times or more. The time point denotes: patch test 1, 2 weeks after DPC sensitization. Treatment reported: therapeutic diphenylcyclopropenone sensitization with weekly scalp DPC. MiXCR was run by TCRdb on the RACE reads, yielding one entry per CDR3 protein. Of 370,000 or so distinct CDR3 sequences detected, 4% to 5.5% appear once; the ten largest clones hold over 2%. The data originate from a study of human T cells and chemical hapten exposure. There are 13 residues in the CDR3. The ends were cut back, 3 bases at V and 2 bases at J, with 7 bases in the middle.

Sequencing used whole blood, obtained in connection with sensitization to the hapten diphenylcyclopropenone (DPC). The chain has TRBV12-3 or TRBV12-4 and TRBJ2-5; D is uncertain. This clonotype originated in a woman in her forties or fifties with alopecia areata. Some clones in this sample may be carry-over from other donors' samples. The CDR3 spells CASSFGRQETQYF. Written as DNA, the CDR3 is TGTGCCAGCAGTTTTGGGCGGCAAGAGACCCAGTACTTC.